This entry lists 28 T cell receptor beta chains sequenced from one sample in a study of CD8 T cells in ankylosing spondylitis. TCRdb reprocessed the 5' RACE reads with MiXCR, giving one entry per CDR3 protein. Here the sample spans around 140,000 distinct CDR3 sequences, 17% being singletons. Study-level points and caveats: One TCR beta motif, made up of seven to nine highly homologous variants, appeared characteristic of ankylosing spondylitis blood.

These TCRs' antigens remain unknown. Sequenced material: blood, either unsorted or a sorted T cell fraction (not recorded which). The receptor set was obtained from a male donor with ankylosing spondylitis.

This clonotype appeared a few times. The CDR3 here is CSVELDGGELFF. The DNA of the CDR3 is TGCAGCGTTGAACTAGATGGCGGGGAGCTGTTTTTT. The rearrangement joins TRBV29-1 to TRBJ2-2; no definite D call. The CDR3 length is 12 residues. Germline CDR1 is SQVTM and CDR2 is ANQGSEA. Between the trimmed V and J ends, which lost 2 bases and 7 bases, there was a span of 8 bases.

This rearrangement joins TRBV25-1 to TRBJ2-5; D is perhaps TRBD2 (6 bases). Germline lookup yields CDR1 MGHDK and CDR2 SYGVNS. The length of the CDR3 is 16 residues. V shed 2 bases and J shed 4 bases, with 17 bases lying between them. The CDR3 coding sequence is TGTGCCAGCAGTGAACTTAAGGAAAAAGCGGGAGAGACCCAGTACTTC. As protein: CASSELKEKAGETQYF.

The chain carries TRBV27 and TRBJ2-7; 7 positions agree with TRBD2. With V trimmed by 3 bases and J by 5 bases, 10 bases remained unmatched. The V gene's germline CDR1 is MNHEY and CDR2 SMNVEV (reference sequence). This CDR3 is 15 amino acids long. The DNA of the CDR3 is TGTGCCAGCAGTTTTGGACTAGGCGGTAACCACGAGCAGTACTTC. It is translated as CASSFGLGGNHEQYF.

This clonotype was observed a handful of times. CDR3 loop: CASGPADTQYF. In nucleotides, the CDR3 is TGTGCCAGCGGCCCGGCAGATACGCAGTATTTT. The rearrangement joins TRBV27 to TRBJ2-3; no definite D call. V was trimmed by 8 bases and J by 4 bases, leaving 7 bases between them. The CDR3 runs to 11 residues. Germline CDR1 and CDR2: MNHEY and SMNVEV (reference sequence).

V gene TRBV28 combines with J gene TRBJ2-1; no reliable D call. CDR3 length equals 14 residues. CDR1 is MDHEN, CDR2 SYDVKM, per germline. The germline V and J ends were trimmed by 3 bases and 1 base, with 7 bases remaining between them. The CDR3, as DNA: TGTGCCAGCAGTTTGAGCCAGTCCTACAATGAGCAGTTCTTC. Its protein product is CASSLSQSYNEQFF.

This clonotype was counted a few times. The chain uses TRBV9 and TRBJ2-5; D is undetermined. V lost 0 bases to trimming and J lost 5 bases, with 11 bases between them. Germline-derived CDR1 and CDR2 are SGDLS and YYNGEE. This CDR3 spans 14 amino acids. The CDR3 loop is CASSVGSVLETQYF. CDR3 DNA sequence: TGTGCCAGCAGCGTAGGGTCCGTCTTGGAGACCCAGTACTTC.

CDR3 protein: CSARPGTSVYNEQFF. The CDR3 DNA follows: TGCAGTGCTAGACCGGGGACTAGCGTATACAATGAGCAGTTCTTC. V is TRBV20-1 and J is TRBJ2-1; TRBD2 aligns across 10 bases. This CDR3 is 15 amino acids long. CDR1 DFQATT and CDR2 SNEGSKA come from the germline V gene (reference sequence). J lost 4 bases, V lost 2 bases, and 5 bases had no gene match.

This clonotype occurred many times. CDR3 DNA sequence: TGCGCCAGCAGCCCACTGGACAGGGGGCTGGTCGGGGAGCTGTTTTTT. This encodes CASSPLDRGLVGELFF. The chain uses TRBV5-1 and TRBJ2-2, with 11 bases aligning to TRBD1. After removal of 4 bases from V and 7 bases from J, the junction contained 9 bases not matched to a gene. The CDR3 length is 16 residues. Per germline, CDR1 SGHRS and CDR2 YFSETQ.

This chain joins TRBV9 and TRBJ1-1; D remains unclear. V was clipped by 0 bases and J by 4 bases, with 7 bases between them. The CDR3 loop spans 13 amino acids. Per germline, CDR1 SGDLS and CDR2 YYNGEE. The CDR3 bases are TGTGCCAGCAGCGTAGGTAGCGGCACTGAAGCTTTCTTT. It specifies CASSVGSGTEAFF.

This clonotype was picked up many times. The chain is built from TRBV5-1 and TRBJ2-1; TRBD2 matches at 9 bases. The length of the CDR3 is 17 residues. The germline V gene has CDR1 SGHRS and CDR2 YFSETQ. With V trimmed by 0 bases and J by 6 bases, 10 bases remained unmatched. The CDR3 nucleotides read TGCGCCAGCAGCTTGGATTCTAGCGGGAAATTGGGCAATGAGCAGTTCTTC. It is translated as CASSLDSSGKLGNEQFF. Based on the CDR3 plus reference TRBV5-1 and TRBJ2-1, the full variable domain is KAGVTQTPRYLIKTRGQQVTLSCSPISGHRSVSWYQQTPGQGLQFLFEYFSETQRNKGNFPGRFSGRQFSNSRSEMNVSTLELGDSALYLCASSLDSSGKLGNEQFFGPGTRLTVL.

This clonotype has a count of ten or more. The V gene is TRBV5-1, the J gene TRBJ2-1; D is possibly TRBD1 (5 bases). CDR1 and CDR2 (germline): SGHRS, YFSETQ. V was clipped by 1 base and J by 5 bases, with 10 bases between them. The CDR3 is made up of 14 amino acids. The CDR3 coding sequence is TGCGCCAGCAGCTTGATAGGGGCTGACAATGAGCAGTTCTTC. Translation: CASSLIGADNEQFF.

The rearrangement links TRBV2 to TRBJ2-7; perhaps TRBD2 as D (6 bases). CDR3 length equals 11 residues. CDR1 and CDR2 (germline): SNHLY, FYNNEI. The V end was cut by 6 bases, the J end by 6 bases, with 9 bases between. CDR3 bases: TGTGCCAGCAGGGGGGGACTCGAGCAGTACTTC. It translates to CASRGGLEQYF.

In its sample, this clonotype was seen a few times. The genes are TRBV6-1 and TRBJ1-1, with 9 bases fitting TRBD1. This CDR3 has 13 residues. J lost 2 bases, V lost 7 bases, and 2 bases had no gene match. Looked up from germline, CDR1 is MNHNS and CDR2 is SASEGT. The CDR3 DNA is TGTGCCAGCATGGGACAGGGAAACACTGAAGCTTTCTTT. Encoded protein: CASMGQGNTEAFF.

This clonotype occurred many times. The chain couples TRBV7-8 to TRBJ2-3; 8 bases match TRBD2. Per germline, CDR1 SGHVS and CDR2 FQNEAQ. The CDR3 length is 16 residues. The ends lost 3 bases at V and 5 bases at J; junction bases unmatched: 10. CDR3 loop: CASSFPTGTRGDTQYF. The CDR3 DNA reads TGTGCCAGCAGCTTTCCTACCGGGACTAGAGGAGATACGCAGTATTTT.

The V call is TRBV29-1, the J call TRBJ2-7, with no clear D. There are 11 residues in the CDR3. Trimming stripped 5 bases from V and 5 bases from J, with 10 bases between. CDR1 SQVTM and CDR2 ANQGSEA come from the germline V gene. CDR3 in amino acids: CSVNRGDEQYF. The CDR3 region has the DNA TGCAGCGTTAACCGTGGGGACGAGCAGTACTTC.

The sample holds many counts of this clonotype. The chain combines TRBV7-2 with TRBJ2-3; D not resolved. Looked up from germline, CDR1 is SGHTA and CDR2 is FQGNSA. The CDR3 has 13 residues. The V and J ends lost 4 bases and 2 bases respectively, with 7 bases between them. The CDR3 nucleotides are TGTGCCAGCAGCTCTATAACCACAGATACGCAGTATTTT. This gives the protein CASSSITTDTQYF.

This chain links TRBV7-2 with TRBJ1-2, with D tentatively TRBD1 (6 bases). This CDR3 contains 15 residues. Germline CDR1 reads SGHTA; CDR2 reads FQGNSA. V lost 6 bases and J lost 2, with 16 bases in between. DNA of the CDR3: TGTGCCAGCAGGGAAACAGGGTTATCCAACTATGGCTACACCTTC. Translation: CASRETGLSNYGYTF.

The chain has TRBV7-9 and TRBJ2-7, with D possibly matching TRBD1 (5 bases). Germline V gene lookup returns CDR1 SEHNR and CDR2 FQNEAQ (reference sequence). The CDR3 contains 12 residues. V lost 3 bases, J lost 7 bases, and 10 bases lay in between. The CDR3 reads CASSFSGREQYF. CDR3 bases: TGTGCCAGCAGCTTCTCAGGGCGGGAGCAGTACTTC.

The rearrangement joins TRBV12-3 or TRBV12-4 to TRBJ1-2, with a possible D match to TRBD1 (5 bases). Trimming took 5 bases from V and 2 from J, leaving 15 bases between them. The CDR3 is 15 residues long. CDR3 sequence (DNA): TGTGCCAGCAGTCTCGACAGACAATCAAACTATGGCTACACCTTC. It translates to CASSLDRQSNYGYTF.

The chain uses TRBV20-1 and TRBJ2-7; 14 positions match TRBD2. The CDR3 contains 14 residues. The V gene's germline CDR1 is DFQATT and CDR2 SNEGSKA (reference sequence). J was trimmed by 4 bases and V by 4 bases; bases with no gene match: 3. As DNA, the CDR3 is TGCAGTGCTAAGGGACTAGCGGGAGCTTACGAGCAGTACTTC. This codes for CSAKGLAGAYEQYF.

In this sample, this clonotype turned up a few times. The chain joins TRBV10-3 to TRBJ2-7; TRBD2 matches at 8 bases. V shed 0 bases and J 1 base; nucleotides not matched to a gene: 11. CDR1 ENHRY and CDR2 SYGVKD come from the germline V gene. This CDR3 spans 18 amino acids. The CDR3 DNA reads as TGTGCCATCAGTGAGTCGGGGTTAGCGGGGAAGGGATCCTACGAGCAGTACTTC. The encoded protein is CAISESGLAGKGSYEQYF.

The CDR3 bases are TGTGCCAGCAGCTTTCGGGGTTCCTACGAGCAGTACTTC. Its translation is CASSFRGSYEQYF. This sequence joins TRBV7-2 and TRBJ2-7; D may be TRBD2 (5 bases). This CDR3 is 13 amino acids long. Germline V CDR1 and CDR2: SGHTA, FQGNSA. V shed 3 bases and J shed 1 base, with 7 bases lying between them.

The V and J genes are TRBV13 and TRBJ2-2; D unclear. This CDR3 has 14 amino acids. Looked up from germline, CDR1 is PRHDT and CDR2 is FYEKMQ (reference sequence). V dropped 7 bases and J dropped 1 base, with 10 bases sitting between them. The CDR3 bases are TGTGCCAGCATGTCGGCTCGGAACACCGGGGAGCTGTTTTTT. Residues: CASMSARNTGELFF.

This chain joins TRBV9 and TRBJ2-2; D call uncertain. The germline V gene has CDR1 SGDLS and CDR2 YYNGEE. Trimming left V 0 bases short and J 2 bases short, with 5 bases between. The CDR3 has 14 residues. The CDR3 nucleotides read TGTGCCAGCAGCGTAGGGAAAAACACCGGGGAGCTGTTTTTT. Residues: CASSVGKNTGELFF. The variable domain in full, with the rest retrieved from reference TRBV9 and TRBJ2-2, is DSGVTQTPKHLITATGQRVTLRCSPRSGDLSVYWYQQSLDQGLQFLIQYYNGEERAKGNILERFSAQQFPDLHSELNLSSLELGDSALYFCASSVGKNTGELFFGEGSRLTVL.

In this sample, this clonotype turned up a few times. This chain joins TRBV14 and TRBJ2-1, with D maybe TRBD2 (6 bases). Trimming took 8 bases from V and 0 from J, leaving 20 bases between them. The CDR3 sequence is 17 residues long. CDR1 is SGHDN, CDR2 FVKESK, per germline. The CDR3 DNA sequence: TGTGCCAGCCTGTCGCGGGAAACGTATAGCTCCTACAATGAGCAGTTCTTC. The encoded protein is CASLSRETYSSYNEQFF. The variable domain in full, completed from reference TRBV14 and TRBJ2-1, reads EAGVTQFPSHSVIEKGQTVTLRCDPISGHDNLYWYRRVMGKEIKFLLHFVKESKQDESGMPNNRFLAERTGGTYSTLKVQPAELEDSGVYFCASLSRETYSSYNEQFFGPGTRLTVL.

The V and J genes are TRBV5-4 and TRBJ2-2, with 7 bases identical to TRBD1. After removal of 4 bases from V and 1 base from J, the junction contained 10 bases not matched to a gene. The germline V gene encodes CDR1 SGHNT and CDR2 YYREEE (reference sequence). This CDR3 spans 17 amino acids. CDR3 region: CASSVPPGQKNTGELFF. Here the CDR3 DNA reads TGTGCCAGCAGCGTCCCTCCGGGACAGAAGAACACCGGGGAGCTGTTTTTT.

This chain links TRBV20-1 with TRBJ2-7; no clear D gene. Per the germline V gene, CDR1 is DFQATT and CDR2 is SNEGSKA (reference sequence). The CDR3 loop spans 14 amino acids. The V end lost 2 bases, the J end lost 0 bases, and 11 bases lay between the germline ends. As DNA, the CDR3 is TGCAGTGCTAGATCCAGCGAAACCTCCTACGAGCAGTACTTC. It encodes CSARSSETSYEQYF.

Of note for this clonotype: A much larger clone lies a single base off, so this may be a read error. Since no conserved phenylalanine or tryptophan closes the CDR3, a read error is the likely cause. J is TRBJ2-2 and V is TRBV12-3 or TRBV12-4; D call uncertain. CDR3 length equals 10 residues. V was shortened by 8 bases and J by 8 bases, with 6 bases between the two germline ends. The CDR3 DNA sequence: TGTGCCAGCTCCCTTGGGGAGCTGTTTCTT. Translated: CASSLGELFL.